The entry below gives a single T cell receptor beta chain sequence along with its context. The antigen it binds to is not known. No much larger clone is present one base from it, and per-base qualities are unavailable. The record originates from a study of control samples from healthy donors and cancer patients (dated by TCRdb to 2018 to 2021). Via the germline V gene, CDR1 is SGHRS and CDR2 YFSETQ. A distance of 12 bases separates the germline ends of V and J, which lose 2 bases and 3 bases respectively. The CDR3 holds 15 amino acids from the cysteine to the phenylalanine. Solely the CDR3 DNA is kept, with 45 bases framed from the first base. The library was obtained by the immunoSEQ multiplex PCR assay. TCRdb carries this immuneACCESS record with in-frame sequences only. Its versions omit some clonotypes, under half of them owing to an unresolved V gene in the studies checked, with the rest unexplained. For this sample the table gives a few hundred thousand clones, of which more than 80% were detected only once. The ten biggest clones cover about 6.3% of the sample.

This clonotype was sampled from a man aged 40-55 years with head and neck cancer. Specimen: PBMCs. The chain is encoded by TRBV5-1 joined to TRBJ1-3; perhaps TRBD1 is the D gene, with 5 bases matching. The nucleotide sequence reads TGCGCCAGCAGCTTTGCAGGGAATGATGGAAACACCATATATTTT. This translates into CASSFAGNDGNTIYF.